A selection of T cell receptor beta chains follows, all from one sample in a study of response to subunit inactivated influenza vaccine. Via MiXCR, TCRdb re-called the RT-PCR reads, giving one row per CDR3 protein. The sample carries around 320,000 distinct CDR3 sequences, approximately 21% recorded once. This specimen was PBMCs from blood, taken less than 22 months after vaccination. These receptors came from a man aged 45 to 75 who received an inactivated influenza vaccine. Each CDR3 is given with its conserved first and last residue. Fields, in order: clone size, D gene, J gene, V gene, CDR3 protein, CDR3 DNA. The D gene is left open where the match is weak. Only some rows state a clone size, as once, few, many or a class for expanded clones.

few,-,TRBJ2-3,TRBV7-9,CASSSRVDTQYF,TGTGCCAGCAGCTCCCGTGTCGATACGCAGTATTTT
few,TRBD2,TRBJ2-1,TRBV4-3,CASSPFLAGLNNEQFF,TGCGCCAGCAGCCCGTTTCTAGCGGGGCTAAATAATGAGCAGTTCTTC
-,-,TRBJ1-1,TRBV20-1,CSALQGYAEAFF,TGCAGTGCTTTGCAGGGGTATGCTGAAGCTTTCTTT
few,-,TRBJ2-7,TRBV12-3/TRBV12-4,CASSWEQGGSEQYF,TGTGCCAGCAGTTGGGAGCAGGGTGGTAGCGAGCAGTACTTC
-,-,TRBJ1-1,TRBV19,CASSRGRPTEAFF,TGTGCCAGTAGTAGAGGACGGCCCACTGAAGCTTTCTTT
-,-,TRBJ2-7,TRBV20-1,CSARDLAGSEQYF,TGCAGTGCAAGAGATCTCGCAGGCTCCGAGCAGTACTTC
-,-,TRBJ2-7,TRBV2,CASMEGSPGDEQYF,TGTGCCAGCATGGAAGGCTCACCCGGCGACGAGCAGTACTTC
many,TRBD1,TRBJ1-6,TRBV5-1,CASSRDRVENNSPLHF,TGCGCCAGCAGCCGGGACAGGGTCGAAAATAATTCACCCCTCCACTTT
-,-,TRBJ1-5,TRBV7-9,CASSVGGGTQHF,TGTGCCAGCAGCGTCGGGGGGGGAACCCAGCATTTT
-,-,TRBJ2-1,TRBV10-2,CASRRGFEQFF,TGCGCCAGTCGACGAGGGTTCGAGCAGTTCTTC
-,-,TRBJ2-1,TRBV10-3,CAISEASEFEQFF,TGTGCCATCAGTGAGGCAAGCGAATTTGAGCAGTTCTTC
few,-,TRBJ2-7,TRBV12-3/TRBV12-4,CASSSDGGYEQYF,TGTGCCAGCAGTTCGGACGGAGGGTACGAGCAGTACTTC
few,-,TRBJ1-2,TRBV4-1,CASSQGPGAEGNYGYTF,TGCGCCAGCAGCCAAGGACCTGGGGCCGAAGGGAACTATGGCTACACCTTC
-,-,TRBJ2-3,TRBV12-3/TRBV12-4,CASSPTIPAQYF,TGTGCCAGCAGTCCCACTATACCGGCGCAGTATTTT
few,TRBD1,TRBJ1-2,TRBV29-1,CSVRTRGKDGYTF,TGCAGCGTTCGGACCAGGGGGAAGGATGGCTACACCTTC
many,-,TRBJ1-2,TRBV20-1,CSATPGDGYTF,TGCAGTGCTACTCCAGGGGATGGCTACACCTTC
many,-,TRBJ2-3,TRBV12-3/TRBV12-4,CASNRVSDTQYF,TGTGCCAGCAACAGAGTGTCGGATACGCAGTATTTT
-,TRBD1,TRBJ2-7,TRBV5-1,CASSLERTGITYEQYF,TGCGCCAGCAGCTTGGAGCGGACAGGGATAACCTACGAGCAGTACTTC
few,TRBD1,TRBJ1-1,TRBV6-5,CASSYPTGVAFF,TGTGCCAGCAGTTACCCCACAGGGGTCGCTTTCTTT
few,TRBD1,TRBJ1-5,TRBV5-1,CASIHPPDRVNQPQHF,TGCGCCAGCATCCACCCCCCAGACAGGGTGAATCAGCCCCAGCATTTT
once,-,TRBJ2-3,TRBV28,CASSLRGTNNQPQYF,TGTGCCAGCAGTTTAAGGGGGACAAATAATCAGCCCCAGTATTTT
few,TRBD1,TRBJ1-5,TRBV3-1,CASSSDRGIQPQHF,TGTGCCAGCAGCTCGGACAGGGGGATCCAGCCCCAGCATTTT
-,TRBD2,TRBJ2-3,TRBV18,CASSPSSGVDTQYF,TGTGCCAGCTCACCCTCTAGCGGAGTAGATACGCAGTATTTT
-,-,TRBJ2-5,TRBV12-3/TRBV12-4,CASSFDSQETQYF,TGTGCCAGCAGCTTCGACAGCCAAGAGACCCAGTACTTC
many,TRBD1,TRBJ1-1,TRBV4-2,CASSQDRGANEYTEAFF,TGTGCCAGCAGCCAGGACAGGGGGGCTAATGAGTACACTGAAGCTTTCTTT
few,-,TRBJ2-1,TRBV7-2,CASSLVFGVSSYNEQFF,TGTGCCAGCAGCTTAGTCTTCGGCGTAAGCTCCTACAATGAGCAGTTCTTC
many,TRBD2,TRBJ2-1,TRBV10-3,CAIEAGGRNNEQFF,TGTGCCATCGAAGCGGGGGGGAGAAACAATGAGCAGTTCTTC
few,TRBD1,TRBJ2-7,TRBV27,CASSQEWTGVYEQYF,TGTGCCAGCAGCCAGGAGTGGACAGGGGTCTACGAGCAGTACTTC
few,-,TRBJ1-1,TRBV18,CASSPSGTRMAEAFF,TGTGCCAGCTCACCGAGCGGGACTAGAATGGCTGAAGCTTTCTTT
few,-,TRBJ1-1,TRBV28,CASSRGPGQREAFF,TGTGCCAGCAGTCGAGGGCCCGGACAGAGGGAAGCTTTCTTT
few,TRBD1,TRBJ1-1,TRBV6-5,CASSYSDRGYTEAFF,TGTGCCAGCAGTTACTCGGACAGGGGGTACACTGAAGCTTTCTTT
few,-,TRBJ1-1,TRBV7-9,CASRSMAGRKNTEAFF,TGTGCCAGCAGGTCCATGGCGGGACGGAAGAACACTGAAGCTTTCTTT
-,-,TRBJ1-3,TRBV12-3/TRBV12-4,CASSLYPGTGNTIYF,TGTGCCAGCAGTTTATATCCAGGCACTGGAAACACCATATATTTT
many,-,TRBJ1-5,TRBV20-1,CSALLPGWSYSNQPQHF,TGCAGTGCATTACTGCCAGGGTGGTCATATAGCAATCAGCCCCAGCATTTT
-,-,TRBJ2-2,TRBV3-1,CASSRQGAGELFF,TGTGCCAGCAGCCGCCAGGGAGCCGGGGAGCTGTTTTTT
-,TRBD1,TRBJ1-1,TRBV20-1,CSARDGDSMNTEAFF,TGCAGTGCTAGAGATGGGGACAGTATGAACACTGAAGCTTTCTTT
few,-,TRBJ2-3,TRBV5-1,CASSLDLSTDTQYF,TGCGCCAGCAGCTTGGACCTTAGCACAGATACGCAGTATTTT
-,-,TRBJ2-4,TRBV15,CATSRDTEVKNIQYF,TGTGCCACCAGCAGAGATACAGAAGTCAAAAACATTCAGTACTTC
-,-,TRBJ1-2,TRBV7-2,CASRPPGTLKSYGYTF,TGTGCCAGCAGACCCCCCGGGACCCTTAAAAGCTATGGCTACACCTTC
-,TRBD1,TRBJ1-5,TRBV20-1,CSARQGANQPQHF,TGCAGTGCTAGACAGGGGGCTAATCAGCCCCAGCATTTT
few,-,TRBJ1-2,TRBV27,CASRYPQGGYTF,TGTGCCAGCAGATATCCACAGGGCGGCTACACCTTC
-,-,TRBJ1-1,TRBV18,CASSQTTGYGNTEAFF,TGTGCCAGCTCCCAAACGACAGGTTACGGGAACACTGAAGCTTTCTTT
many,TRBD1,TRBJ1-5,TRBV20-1,CSARTKGQHQPQHF,TGCAGTGCTAGAACTAAGGGACAGCATCAGCCCCAGCATTTT
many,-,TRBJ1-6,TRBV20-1,CSANLGLNSPLHF,TGCAGTGCTAATCTGGGACTCAATTCACCCCTCCACTTT
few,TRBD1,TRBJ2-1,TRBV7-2,CAWDRTPRGEQFF,TGTGCCTGGGACAGAACGCCGAGGGGCGAGCAGTTCTTC
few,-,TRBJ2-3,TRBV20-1,CSARDLLSGRGEDTQYF,TGCAGTGCTAGAGATCTTTTAAGCGGTAGAGGGGAAGATACGCAGTATTTT
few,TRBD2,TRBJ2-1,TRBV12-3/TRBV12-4,CASSALAGSYNEQFF,TGTGCCAGCAGTGCCCTAGCGGGGTCCTACAATGAGCAGTTCTTC
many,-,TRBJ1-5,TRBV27,CASSSRNQPQHF,TGTGCCAGCAGTTCCCGCAATCAGCCCCAGCATTTT
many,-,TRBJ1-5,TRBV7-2,CASSLMDGGRNQPQHF,TGTGCCAGCAGCTTGATGGACGGAGGTAGGAATCAGCCCCAGCATTTT
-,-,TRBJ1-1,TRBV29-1,CSVGGDNTEAFF,TGCAGCGTTGGGGGAGATAACACTGAAGCTTTCTTT
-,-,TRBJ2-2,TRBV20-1,CSAQRGYGELFF,TGCAGTGCCCAGAGGGGCTACGGGGAGCTGTTTTTT
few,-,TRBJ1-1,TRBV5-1,CASSMAGAWGTEAFF,TGCGCCAGCAGCATGGCCGGGGCCTGGGGTACTGAAGCTTTCTTT
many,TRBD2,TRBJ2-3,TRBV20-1,CSATLAGGTDTQYF,TGCAGTGCCACACTAGCGGGGGGCACAGATACGCAGTATTTT
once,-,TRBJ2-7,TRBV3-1,CASSLEPGRRQYF,TGTGCCAGCAGCCTTGAGCCGGGCAGGAGGCAGTACTTC
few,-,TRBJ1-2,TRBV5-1,CASSLAPDYGYTF,TGCGCCAGCAGCTTGGCCCCAGACTATGGCTACACCTTC